What follows is one T cell receptor beta chain and its context. This sample was included in a study of blood T cell repertoires in COVID-19. Repertoires were generated with immunoSEQ multiplex PCR, while TCRdb's copy carries only in-frame clones and drops some. The data show tens of thousands of clones, 70% to 75% seen once. The specimen sequenced was peripheral blood. This sequence originates from a man between 65 and 85 years old with acute or convalescent COVID-19.

The CDR3 DNA reads as TGTGCCACCGCAGGAGGACTGTACGAACTGTTTTTT. This codes for CATAGGLYELFF. The rearrangement links TRBV28 to TRBJ1-4; D unclear. Germline V gene data show CDR1 as MDHEN and CDR2 as SYDVKM. V dropped 10 bases and J dropped 12 bases, with 18 bases sitting between them. This CDR3 has 12 amino acids.